The present entry profiles one TCR beta chain with its context. This clone was detected many times. Its antigen remains unidentified. Qualities for individual bases were not recorded, and no much larger clone is one base off. The sample belongs to a study of blood T cell repertoires in COVID-19 (dated by TCRdb to 2020 to 2022). Looking at the study overall: Samples covering the acute and convalescent phases of COVID-19 were provided by collaborators in the United States, Italy and Spain. The material from the prospective study consisted of cDNA or gDNA derived from T cells, B-cell-depleted T cells, or PBMCs. Deeply sampled blood TCRbeta repertoires from subjects exposed to, actively infected with, or recovered from COVID-19 were included in the dataset. The repertoires were released in a freely available public database intended as a resource for research on the immune response to SARS-CoV-2. Samples came from the ongoing ImmuneRACE study (first 160 participants) plus 1,254 subjects from 6 global collaborators. Sample metadata almost always included a de-identified subject ID, COVID-19 status, age in years and sex. Where available, HLA class I and class II types were taken from metadata supplied by the sample provider and were not determined by assay-based typing. Beyond this particular receptor, the publication reports: How much clinical and demographic metadata was included differed by source and by participant, and the metadata was provided uncurated.

Whole blood was collected in K2EDTA tubes by collaborating institutions according to the institutions' own protocols. Collaborator samples were shipped for TCRbeta analysis as frozen whole blood, isolated PBMCs, or DNA extracted from either sample type. TCRbeta CDR3 regions were amplified from genomic DNA by means of the immunoSEQ Assay, a bias-controlled multiplex PCR. From the authors' description of their analysis: The number of nucleated cells in each sample was estimated from the amplification of reference gene primers within the assay. Sequence reads were collapsed and filtered to measure the absolute abundance of every unique TCRbeta CDR3 rearrangement. Productive Simpson clonality was computed per sample as the square root of Simpson's diversity index over productive rearrangements. TCRdb's version of the immuneACCESS table is confined to in-frame rearrangements and falls short of the full clone set. An unresolved V gene accounts for under half of the shortfall where checked; the remainder is of unknown origin. The V and J calls and clone size come from that table; D and trimming were worked out from the DNA. This sample is represented by some 120,000 clones; around 80% of them were singletons. The top ten constitute 10% to 13% of the sample.

At the junction V is shortened by 6 bases and J by 3 bases, with 10 bases in between. Including the terminal cysteine and phenylalanine, the CDR3 comprises 12 residues. Only the CDR3 portion is preserved as DNA: 36 bases, with reading frame beginning at the first base. Based on the germline V gene, the CDR1 and CDR2 sequences are SGHRS and YFSETQ. This TCR was recovered from a human donor in a cohort sampled during active COVID-19. The chain employs TRBV5-1 and TRBJ2-7, with the D gene uncertain. The sample consisted of peripheral blood. The DNA is TGCGCCAGCAACCAGGCTGACTACGAGCAGTACTTC. This gives the protein CASNQADYEQYF.